The 31 T cell receptor beta chains presented below share a single source sample, sequenced in a study of T-cell memory formation after mild COVID-19. TCRdb re-called the 5' RACE reads with MiXCR, one entry per CDR3 protein. The sample consists of hundreds of thousands of distinct CDR3 sequences, 15% to 20% of them appearing once. The sequenced sample was PBMCs or a T cell subset sorted from them (not recorded which). These receptor sequences come from a man aged 18 to 30 who had mild COVID-19 (a few samples of this study predate the infection). Cell type and time point are not known.

This chain joins TRBV4-1 and TRBJ2-7, with TRBD2 identical over 7 bases. CDR1 and CDR2 (germline): MGHRA, YSYEKL. The CDR3 contains 16 residues. V was pared by 4 bases and J by 2 bases, with 11 bases of the junction left unmatched. The CDR3 nucleotides are TGCGCCAGCAGCCCCGGGGCCAGGGAGGGAGCCTACGAGCAGTACTTC. Encoded protein: CASSPGAREGAYEQYF.

This clonotype was recorded a few times. The CDR3 loop is CASSVGGLPTEAFF. In nucleotides, the CDR3 is TGTGCCAGCAGCGTCGGGGGGTTACCCACTGAAGCTTTCTTT. The V and J genes are TRBV9 and TRBJ1-1; a possible D gene is TRBD1 (5 bases). V was cut by 2 bases and J by 4 bases, with 12 bases left in between. This CDR3 comprises 14 residues. In germline, CDR1 is SGDLS, CDR2 YYNGEE.

V usage is TRBV29-1 and J usage is TRBJ2-7; D is unresolved. Trimming cost V 4 bases and J 0 bases, with 13 bases left between them. Germline-derived CDR1 and CDR2 are SQVTM and ANQGSEA. The CDR3 totals 14 residues. Written as DNA, the CDR3 is TGCAGCGTTGTAAGGCACCTGGCCTCCTACGAGCAGTACTTC. It yields the protein CSVVRHLASYEQYF.

This CDR3 is CSVGLITGVPGELFF. The CDR3 bases are TGCAGCGTTGGCCTAATTACAGGGGTACCCGGGGAGCTGTTTTTT. The chain employs TRBV29-1 and TRBJ2-2, with 7 bases identical to TRBD1. Germline loops: CDR1 SQVTM, CDR2 ANQGSEA. The CDR3 runs 15 residues. V shed 4 bases and J 6 bases; nucleotides not matched to a gene: 11.

Only a few counts were recorded for this clonotype. The V and J genes are TRBV5-1 and TRBJ2-7; 12 bases match TRBD1. Germline V gene sequence: CDR1 SGHRS, CDR2 YFSETQ. The CDR3 runs to 15 residues. V trimming: 5 bases; J trimming: 4 bases; junction bases outside the gene matches: 7. The CDR3 DNA sequence: TGCGCCAGCAGTGGTGGGACAGGGGGCGCGTACGAGCAGTACTTC. This codes for CASSGGTGGAYEQYF.

This clonotype showed up just once. CDR3 sequence (DNA): TGTGCCAGCAGCTTGGGATCCCTAGCGGGGGCGGATGAGCAGTTCTTC. Translated: CASSLGSLAGADEQFF. This rearrangement joins TRBV5-4 to TRBJ2-1, with 10 bases lining up with TRBD2. Germline CDR1 is SGHNT and CDR2 is YYREEE (reference sequence). Trimming cost V 0 bases and J 8 bases; bases outside gene matches: 8. The CDR3 is made up of 16 amino acids.

Only a few counts were recorded for this clonotype. V is TRBV29-1 and J is TRBJ2-7, with a weak D call TRBD2 (6 bases). Trimming removed 4 bases at V and 3 bases at J, with 10 bases between. Germline lookup yields CDR1 SQVTM and CDR2 ANQGSEA. The CDR3 runs to 12 residues. CDR3 in amino acids: CSVVGGNYEQYF. The CDR3 nucleotides are TGCAGCGTTGTTGGGGGGAACTACGAGCAGTACTTC.

A few counts support this clonotype. The rearrangement links TRBV7-8 to TRBJ2-2, with D maybe TRBD1 (6 bases). The CDR3 has 15 residues. The germline V gene encodes CDR1 SGHVS and CDR2 FQNEAQ. V was clipped by 6 bases and J by 3 bases, with 14 bases between them. CDR3 sequence: CASRLRGHDTGELFF. The CDR3, as DNA: TGTGCCAGCAGGCTCCGGGGACACGACACCGGGGAGCTGTTTTTT.

J is TRBJ1-4 and V is TRBV6-6; unclear D gene. V was shortened by 6 bases and J by 6 bases, with 20 bases between the two germline ends. The germline V gene has CDR1 MNHNY and CDR2 SVGAGI (reference sequence). The CDR3 sequence is 16 residues long. The CDR3 DNA reads TGTGCCAGCAGATCCCCCACCCCAGGTGTCTATGAAAAACTGTTTTTT. Its translation: CASRSPTPGVYEKLFF.

This clonotype has just a few counts. V usage is TRBV15 and J usage is TRBJ2-5; 10 nucleotides agree with TRBD2. Losses at the gene ends were 9 bases for V and 5 bases for J; bases not matched to a gene: 12. Germline CDR1 is LNHNV and CDR2 is YYDKDF (reference sequence). CDR3 length: 15 amino acids. The chain's CDR3 is CATNSPSGGVETQYF. The CDR3 DNA reads as TGTGCCACTAACAGCCCAAGCGGGGGGGTTGAGACCCAGTACTTC.

This chain connects TRBV5-5 to TRBJ2-7; 11 bases match TRBD1. Germline loops: CDR1 SGHKS, CDR2 YYEKEE (reference sequence). The V segment lost 4 bases and the J segment 5 bases; nucleotides outside the gene matches: 5. This CDR3 spans 14 amino acids. The CDR3 DNA reads TGTGCCAGCAGCCGGACAGGGGGCTTGCACGAGCAGTACGTC. Encoded protein: CASSRTGGLHEQYV.

This chain connects TRBV7-2 to TRBJ2-3; no firm D call. Germline V gives CDR1 SGHTA, CDR2 FQGNSA. The CDR3 is 15 amino acids. Trimming removed 0 bases at V and 6 bases at J, with 13 bases between. CDR3: CASSLALLAGDTQYF. CDR3 sequence (DNA): TGTGCCAGCAGCTTAGCTCTTCTCGCCGGGGATACGCAGTATTTT. Filled out from reference TRBV7-2 and TRBJ2-3, the complete variable domain reads GAGVSQSPSNKVTEKGKDVELRCDPISGHTALYWYRQSLGQGLEFLIYFQGNSAPDKSGLPSDRFSAERTGGSVSTLTIQRTQQEDSAVYLCASSLALLAGDTQYFGPGTRLTVL.

This clonotype was seen ten or more times. The rearrangement uses TRBV5-1 and TRBJ2-7; D gene unclear. The germline CDR1 and CDR2 sequences are SGHRS and YFSETQ. V lost 3 bases to trimming and J lost 4 bases, with 8 bases between them. The CDR3 is made up of 12 amino acids. The CDR3 loop reads CASSSSGYEQYF. In DNA form, the CDR3 reads TGCGCCAGCAGCTCCTCCGGGTACGAGCAGTACTTC.

The chain recombines TRBV5-1 with TRBJ1-4; TRBD1 aligns across 9 bases. Trimming removed 9 bases from V and 7 bases from J; junction bases left unmatched: 13. The CDR3 is 15 amino acids. CDR1 and CDR2 (germline): SGHRS, YFSETQ. CDR3 in DNA: TGCGCCACCGCGGTAACAGGGGGCGCGTCTGAAAAACTGTTTTTT. Translation: CATAVTGGASEKLFF.

The chain couples TRBV29-1 to TRBJ2-2; tentative D call: TRBD1 (7 bases). CDR1 and CDR2 (germline): SQVTM, ANQGSEA. This CDR3 has 15 residues. V dropped 6 bases and J dropped 7 bases, with 21 bases sitting between them. As DNA, the CDR3 is TGCAGCGTGCACCGGGGGCAGGGGGAGAGCGGGGAGCTGTTTTTT. Translation: CSVHRGQGESGELFF.

This clonotype was found many times. V gene TRBV4-3 combines with J gene TRBJ2-2, with D perhaps TRBD1 (6 bases). Trimming took off 0 bases at V and 5 bases at J, with 10 bases between the two ends. The germline CDR1 and CDR2 sequences are LGHNA and YSLEER. The CDR3 length is 15 residues. CDR3 amino acids: CASSQDPTGTGELFF. The CDR3 nucleotides read TGCGCCAGCAGCCAAGACCCAACAGGGACCGGGGAGCTGTTTTTT.

The chain recombines TRBV9 with TRBJ2-3; TRBD2 matches 10 bases. The CDR3 runs 15 residues. Germline V lookup: CDR1 SGDLS, CDR2 YYNGEE. With 3 bases clipped from V and 6 bases from J, the junction kept 7 bases outside the gene matches. As DNA, the CDR3 is TGTGCCAGCAGCGACAGCGGGGGGGTGACCGATACGCAGTATTTT. Protein product: CASSDSGGVTDTQYF.

This chain uses TRBV4-3 with TRBJ1-1, with D tentatively TRBD1 (5 bases). Trimming pared 0 bases from V and 2 bases from J, leaving 19 bases between. CDR1 is LGHNA, CDR2 YSLEER, per germline. This CDR3 comprises 18 residues. CDR3 nucleotide sequence: TGCGCCAGCAGCCAAGATTGGTCAGGGCCCCCGCAAAACACTGAAGCTTTCTTT. Protein sequence: CASSQDWSGPPQNTEAFF.

This clonotype was seen many times. V is TRBV7-8 and J is TRBJ2-3, with 12 nucleotides matching TRBD2. V shed 5 bases, J shed 7 bases, and the junction held 19 bases outside the gene matches. Germline V gives CDR1 SGHVS, CDR2 FQNEAQ. This CDR3 spans 19 amino acids. CDR3 sequence reads: CASSQGQDQRGLAGNTQYF. DNA of the CDR3: TGTGCCAGCAGCCAAGGACAGGACCAAAGGGGACTAGCGGGCAATACGCAGTATTTT.

There are a few counts of this clonotype. The rearrangement joins TRBV7-2 to TRBJ1-5; TRBD1 agrees at 9 bases. V dropped 5 bases and J dropped 5; count of bases not matched to a gene: 10. The germline gives CDR1 SGHTA, CDR2 FQGNSA. The CDR3 loop spans 16 amino acids. This CDR3 is CASSPGGTGTYQPQHF. The CDR3, as DNA: TGTGCCAGCAGCCCAGGGGGGACAGGGACTTATCAGCCCCAGCATTTT.

This clonotype was seen more than once but under ten times. V is TRBV4-2 and J is TRBJ2-5; the match to TRBD2 covers 8 bases. Germline-derived CDR1 and CDR2 are LGHNA and YNFKEQ. The CDR3 has 16 residues. The V and J ends lost 0 bases and 5 bases, in that order; junction bases with no gene match: 8. In nucleotides, the CDR3 is TGTGCCAGCAGCCAAGATTTCCGGACTAGCTGGGAGACCCAGTACTTC. Its protein product is CASSQDFRTSWETQYF.

The sample holds many counts of this clonotype. The chain employs TRBV5-1 and TRBJ2-1; 7 bases fit TRBD1. J lost 9 bases, V lost 2 bases, and 8 bases had no gene match. CDR3 length equals 14 residues. Germline CDR1 is SGHRS and CDR2 is YFSETQ. The CDR3 sequence: CASSFQQGSGEQFF. Here the CDR3 DNA reads TGCGCCAGCAGCTTCCAACAGGGGTCGGGTGAGCAGTTCTTC.

This clonotype has more than one count but fewer than ten. The chain uses TRBV5-1 and TRBJ1-1; TRBD1 aligns across 7 bases. CDR3 length: 14 residues. Trimming cost V 0 bases and J 6 bases; bases outside gene matches: 5. The germline gives CDR1 SGHRS, CDR2 YFSETQ. The CDR3 nucleotides read TGCGCCAGCAGCTTGGAAGGGGGCGTCGCTGAAGCTTTCTTT. Protein product: CASSLEGGVAEAFF.

The chain uses TRBV11-2 and TRBJ2-7; a possible D gene is TRBD2 (5 bases). The germline CDR1 and CDR2 sequences are SGHAT and FQNNGV. Trimming left V 4 bases short and J 3 bases short, with 10 bases between. The CDR3 has 13 residues. CDR3 DNA sequence: TGTGCCAGCAGCTCACTAGGGCTCTACGAGCAGTACTTC. Encoded protein: CASSSLGLYEQYF.

The table lists this clonotype with a few counts. V and J are TRBV9 and TRBJ2-1; perhaps D is TRBD1 or TRBD2 (5 bases each). CDR1 is SGDLS, CDR2 YYNGEE, per germline. This CDR3 spans 14 amino acids. V shed 0 bases and J shed 6 bases, with 10 bases lying between them. The CDR3: CASSVGAGSNEQFF. The CDR3 DNA follows: TGTGCCAGCAGCGTAGGTGCAGGGAGCAATGAGCAGTTCTTC. Drawing the rest from reference TRBV9 and TRBJ2-1, the complete variable domain is DSGVTQTPKHLITATGQRVTLRCSPRSGDLSVYWYQQSLDQGLQFLIQYYNGEERAKGNILERFSAQQFPDLHSELNLSSLELGDSALYFCASSVGAGSNEQFFGPGTRLTVL.

In this sample, this clonotype turned up many times. The rearrangement uses TRBV5-1 and TRBJ2-5; 11 positions agree with TRBD1. The ends lost 4 bases at V and 2 bases at J; junction bases unmatched: 4. The CDR3 spans 15 residues. CDR1 SGHRS and CDR2 YFSETQ come from the germline V gene. The CDR3 reads CASSRGDRGQETQYF. The CDR3 nucleotides are TGCGCCAGCAGCCGCGGGGACAGGGGGCAAGAGACCCAGTACTTC.

V gene TRBV27 combines with J gene TRBJ1-6; D ambiguous. The germline gives CDR1 MNHEY, CDR2 SMNVEV (reference sequence). Trimming pared 3 bases from V and 9 bases from J, leaving 9 bases between. The CDR3 spans 13 residues. CDR3 residues: CASSFNTASPLHF. CDR3 in DNA: TGTGCCAGCAGTTTCAATACAGCTTCACCCCTCCACTTT.

The V gene is TRBV5-1, the J gene TRBJ2-2; D unresolved. Germline V gene data show CDR1 as SGHRS and CDR2 as YFSETQ. The V gene lost 0 bases and the J gene lost 9 bases, with 6 bases spanning the gap. The CDR3 is 12 amino acids. CDR3 protein: CASSLEGRELFF. CDR3 DNA sequence: TGCGCCAGCAGCTTGGAGGGCAGGGAGCTGTTTTTT. Full variable domain (outside the CDR3, taken from reference TRBV5-1 and TRBJ2-2): KAGVTQTPRYLIKTRGQQVTLSCSPISGHRSVSWYQQTPGQGLQFLFEYFSETQRNKGNFPGRFSGRQFSNSRSEMNVSTLELGDSALYLCASSLEGRELFFGEGSRLTVL.

The chain joins TRBV24-1 to TRBJ1-5, with D unclear. V was pared by 2 bases and J by 5 bases, with 3 bases between. The CDR3 runs 12 residues. Germline values: CDR1 KGHDR, CDR2 SFDVKD. CDR3 nucleotide sequence: TGTGCCACCAGTGATTGGGATCAGCCCCAGCATTTT. Its protein is CATSDWDQPQHF.

The rearrangement uses TRBV4-1 and TRBJ2-3, with D perhaps TRBD1 or TRBD2 (6 bases each). CDR1 is MGHRA, CDR2 YSYEKL, per germline. V lost 4 bases, J lost 0 bases, and 17 bases lay in between. The CDR3 spans 17 residues. CDR3 in DNA: TGCGCCAGCAGCCCCGCCGAGGGGGGTCTTAGCACAGATACGCAGTATTTT. This sequence encodes CASSPAEGGLSTDTQYF.

The chain employs TRBV5-1 and TRBJ1-1, with a possible D match to TRBD1 (5 bases). This CDR3 is built from 14 residues. Trimming removed 3 bases at V and 3 bases at J, with 12 bases between. CDR1 SGHRS and CDR2 YFSETQ come from the germline V gene. In DNA, the CDR3 is TGCGCCAGCAGCTCCGGGACGGTAGACACTGAAGCTTTCTTT. It is translated as CASSSGTVDTEAFF.